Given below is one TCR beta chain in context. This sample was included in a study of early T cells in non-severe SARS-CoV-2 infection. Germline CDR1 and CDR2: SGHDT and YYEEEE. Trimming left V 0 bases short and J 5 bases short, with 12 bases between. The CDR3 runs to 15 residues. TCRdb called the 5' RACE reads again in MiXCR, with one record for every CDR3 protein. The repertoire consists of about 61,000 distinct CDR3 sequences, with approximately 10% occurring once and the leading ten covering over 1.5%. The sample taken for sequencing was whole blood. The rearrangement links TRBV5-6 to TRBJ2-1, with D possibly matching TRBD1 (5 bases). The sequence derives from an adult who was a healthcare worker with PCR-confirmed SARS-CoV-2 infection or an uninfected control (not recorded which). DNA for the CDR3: TGTGCCAGCAGCTTGGTGGCAGGGTCGGACAATGAGCAGTTCTTC. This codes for CASSLVAGSDNEQFF.